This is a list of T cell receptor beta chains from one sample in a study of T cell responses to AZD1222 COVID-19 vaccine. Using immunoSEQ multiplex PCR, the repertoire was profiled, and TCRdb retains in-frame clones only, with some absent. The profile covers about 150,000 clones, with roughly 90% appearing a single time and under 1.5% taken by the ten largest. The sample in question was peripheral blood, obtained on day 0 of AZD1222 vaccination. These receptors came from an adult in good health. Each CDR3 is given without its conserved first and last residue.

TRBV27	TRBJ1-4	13	ASSLFGGFNEKLF
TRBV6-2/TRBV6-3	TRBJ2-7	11	ASGRRATYEQY
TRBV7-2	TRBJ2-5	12	ASSPEASRETQY
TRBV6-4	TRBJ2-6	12	ASTDRVSSNVLT
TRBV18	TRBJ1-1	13	ASSPIGTENTEAF
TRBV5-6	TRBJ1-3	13	ASSPRGGSGNTIY
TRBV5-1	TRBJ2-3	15	ASSPGRGGGGTDTQY
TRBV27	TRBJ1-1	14	AISRQGRMGTTEAF
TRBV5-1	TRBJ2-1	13	ASSVVIAGVNEQF
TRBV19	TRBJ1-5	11	ASSIDRNQLQH
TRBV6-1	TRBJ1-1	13	ASSEQHRGNTEAF
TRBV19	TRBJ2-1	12	ASSIGAAYNEQF
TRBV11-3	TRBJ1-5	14	ASSSDYYREWLPQH
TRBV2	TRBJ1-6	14	ASSVSSGQGNSPLH
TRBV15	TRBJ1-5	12	ATSSGGGSQPQH
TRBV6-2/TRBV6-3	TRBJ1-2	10	ASSPRNYGYT
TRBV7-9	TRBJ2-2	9	ASSLAGELF
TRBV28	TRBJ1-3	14	ASSSWTVSSGNTIY
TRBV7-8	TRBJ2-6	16	ASSLIWAAGKGANVLT
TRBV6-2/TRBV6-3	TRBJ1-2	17	ASSKGTGTGVSESYGYT
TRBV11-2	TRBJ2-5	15	ASSLASSGGLGETQY
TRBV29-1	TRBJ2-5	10	SVEWGAETQY
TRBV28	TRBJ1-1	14	ASSSDRDGMNTEAF
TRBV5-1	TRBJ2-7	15	ASSLAKTGASSYEQY
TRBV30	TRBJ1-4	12	AWSFGGSGEKLF
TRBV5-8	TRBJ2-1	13	ASPPSTSSYNEQF
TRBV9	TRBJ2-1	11	ASSSLEWGEQF
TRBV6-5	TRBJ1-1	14	ASSYGRWAGDTEAF
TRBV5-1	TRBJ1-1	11	ASSWGLDTEAF
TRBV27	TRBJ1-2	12	ASSASISNYGYT
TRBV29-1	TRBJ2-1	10	SFDRGLNEQF
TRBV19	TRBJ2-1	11	ASQLASYNEQF
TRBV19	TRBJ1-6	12	ASSSRDRDSPLH
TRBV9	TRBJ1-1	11	ASSERGITEAF
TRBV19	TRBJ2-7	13	ASSKTGSGSYEQY